These 26 T cell receptor beta chains came from one sample sequenced in a study of T cells in women clearing cervical HPV infection. Sequenced by immunoSEQ multiplex PCR; TCRdb stores in-frame clones only, minus some. The repertoire table contains more than 45,000 clones. Specimen: blood buffy coat. These receptors all stem from a woman aged 18 to 75 with a cervical HPV16 infection that either progressed to CIN3+ or cleared (not recorded which).

On this clone: The missing CDR3 end, 3 residues past where the read stops, is filled in from the germline J gene. The chain links TRBV4-2 to TRBJ2-7; D might be TRBD2 (6 bases). The CDR3 has 17 amino acids. Per the germline V gene, CDR1 is LGHNA and CDR2 is YNFKEQ. Deletions cut 4 bases from V and 0 bases from J, with 19 bases between. CDR3 sequence: CASSPHASSVRSYEQYF. The CDR3 DNA, read in part, is TGTGCCAGCAGCCCGCACGCATCTAGCGTACGCTCCTACGAG.

Of note for this clone: The CDR3 end is not reached by the read, which stops 3 residues before it; the germline J gene fills it in. The chain joins TRBV6-2 or TRBV6-3 to TRBJ1-1, with D uncertain. The V and J ends lost 0 bases and 6 bases respectively, with 11 bases between them. There are 14 residues in the CDR3. Germline values: CDR1 MNHEY, CDR2 SVGEGT. CDR3 loop: CASSYSPPRAEAFF. CDR3 DNA, as far as it was read: TGTGCCAGCAGTTACTCCCCCCCTCGGGCTGAA.

A word on this clone: The CDR3 goes on 3 residues after the read ends, and that part is filled in from the germline J gene. Other DNA sequences of this sample code for an identical CDR3. V usage is TRBV5-4 and J usage is TRBJ2-3; 12 nucleotides match TRBD2. The V gene end was trimmed by 2 bases and the J gene end by 3 bases; junction bases not matched to a gene: 1. The V gene's germline CDR1 is SGHNT and CDR2 YYREEE (reference sequence). The CDR3 length is 15 residues. The CDR3: CASSLLAGGTDTQYF. CDR3 DNA, as far as it was read: TGTGCCAGCAGCTTACTAGCGGGGGGAACAGATACG.

Details on this clone: The CDR3 goes on 3 residues after the read ends, and that part is filled in from the germline J gene. The chain is built from TRBV7-6 and TRBJ2-7; 7 nucleotides agree with TRBD1. This CDR3 region has 14 residues. CDR1 SGHVS and CDR2 FNYEAQ come from the germline V gene. The junction had 8 bases not matched to a gene; V was cut back by 7 bases and J by 2 bases. CDR3 DNA (partial): TGTGCCAGCACCCCTGGGACAGAACCCTACGAG. Amino acids: CASTPGTEPYE. The entire CDR3 sequence reads CASTPGTEPYEQYF.

Of note for this clone: The read ends 3 residues shy of where the CDR3 ends; the end is completed using the germline J gene. The chain employs TRBV20-1 and TRBJ2-7; 10 nucleotides align to TRBD2. Germline CDR1 is DFQATT and CDR2 is SNEGSKA (reference sequence). The CDR3 contains 13 residues. V lost 5 bases to trimming and J lost 1 base; unmatched junction nucleotides: 2. Incomplete CDR3 DNA: TGCAGTGCTTTACTAGCGGGGTCCTACGAG. Its translation: CSALLAGSYE. The full CDR3 sequence reads CSALLAGSYEQYF.

As concerns this clone: The CDR3 goes on 3 residues after the read ends, and that part is filled in from the germline J gene. J is TRBJ2-7 and V is TRBV7-9; D uncertain. This CDR3 region has 14 residues. Germline lookup yields CDR1 SEHNR and CDR2 FQNEAQ (reference sequence). Trimming took off 3 bases at V and 5 bases at J, with 14 bases between the two ends. The CDR3 DNA, read in part, is TGTGCCAGCAGCTTCCGGGTCGATCGCGACGAG. Encoded protein: CASSFRVDRDE. The whole CDR3 protein is CASSFRVDRDEQYF.

To note about this clone: The read terminates 3 residues before the CDR3 end, so the remaining end is supplied by the germline J gene. V usage is TRBV14 and J usage is TRBJ2-5; maybe TRBD2 (5 bases). There are 15 residues in the CDR3. V shed 3 bases and J shed 2 bases, with 13 bases lying between them. CDR1 and CDR2 from the germline V gene are SGHDN and FVKESK. CDR3 bases read: TGTGCCAGCAGCCAGCTAGCTCTCCCACAAGAGACC. Its protein is CASSQLALPQET. The full-length CDR3 reads as CASSQLALPQETQYF.

Turning to this clone: The observed sequence ends 3 residues before the CDR3 terminus, with the missing tail filled in from the germline J gene. The chain carries TRBV5-1 and TRBJ2-1; no reliable D call. Germline V gives CDR1 SGHRS, CDR2 YFSETQ. Trimming stripped 0 bases from V and 4 bases from J, with 8 bases between. This CDR3 contains 14 residues. The covered CDR3 bases are TGCGCCAGCAGCTTGGATCACTATTACAATGAG. This translates into CASSLDHYYNE. The whole CDR3 sequence is CASSLDHYYNEQFF. Full variable domain (outside the CDR3, taken from reference TRBV5-1 and TRBJ2-1): KAGVTQTPRYLIKTRGQQVTLSCSPISGHRSVSWYQQTPGQGLQFLFEYFSETQRNKGNFPGRFSGRQFSNSRSEMNVSTLELGDSALYLCASSLDHYYNEQFFGPGTRLTVL.

The CDR3: CASRSSTSGPYGELFF. The CDR3 DNA, read in part, is TGTGCCAGCAGATCATCGACTAGCGGGCCATACGGGGAG. The rearrangement joins TRBV5-4 to TRBJ2-2, with 10 positions matching TRBD2. The missing CDR3 end, 3 residues past where the read stops, is filled in from the germline J gene. Germline CDR1 and CDR2: SGHNT and YYREEE (reference sequence). Trimming cost V 5 bases and J 7 bases; bases outside gene matches: 11. The CDR3 runs 16 residues. Full variable domain (remainder filled in from reference TRBV5-4 and TRBJ2-2): ETGVTQSPTHLIKTRGQQVTLRCSSQSGHNTVSWYQQALGQGPQFIFQYYREEENGRGNFPPRFSGLQFPNYSSELNVNALELDDSALYLCASRSSTSGPYGELFFGEGSRLTVL.

Points on this clone: From the germline J gene comes the end of the CDR3, since the read stops 3 residues before it. This chain connects TRBV19 to TRBJ1-5; D possibly corresponds to TRBD1 (6 bases). The V end was cut by 11 bases, the J end by 4 bases, with 24 bases between. The CDR3 covers 16 residues. CDR1 is LNHDA, CDR2 SQIVND, per germline (reference sequence). This chain's CDR3 is CAPNAGGGVGNQPQHF. The sequenced part of the CDR3 DNA is TGTGCCCCCAATGCGGGAGGGGGGGTGGGTAATCAGCCC.

The chain's CDR3 is CASSYNRASNQPQHF. The part of the CDR3 DNA that was read is TGTGCCAGCAGTTACAACAGGGCTAGCAATCAGCCC. The chain combines TRBV6-2 or TRBV6-3 with TRBJ1-5, with D possibly TRBD1 on 6 matching bases. Coverage ceases 3 residues before the CDR3 finishes, and the germline J gene fills in the end. There are 15 residues in the CDR3. CDR1 MNHEY and CDR2 SVGEGT come from the germline V gene. Trimming removed 2 bases at V and 0 bases at J, with 8 bases between.

As regards this clone: Read coverage stops 3 residues before the CDR3 terminus; the germline J gene supplies the remainder. V usage is TRBV7-3 and J usage is TRBJ2-5, with a possible D match to TRBD1 (5 bases). The CDR3 totals 15 residues. V dropped 5 bases and J dropped 5 bases, with 18 bases sitting between them. The germline V gene encodes CDR1 SGHTA and CDR2 FQGTGA. The CDR3 is CASSRDGQPLETQYF. The CDR3 bases that were read are TGTGCCAGCAGCCGCGACGGACAACCCTTGGAGACC. Looking up the rest from reference TRBV7-3 and TRBJ2-5 gives the full variable domain: GAGVSQTPSNKVTEKGKYVELRCDPISGHTALYWYRQSLGQGPEFLIYFQGTGAADDSGLPNDRFFAVRPEGSVSTLKIQRTERGDSAVYLCASSRDGQPLETQYFGPGTRLLVL.

Remarks on this clone: The missing CDR3 end, 3 residues past where the read stops, is filled in from the germline J gene. This chain connects TRBV7-9 to TRBJ2-2, with D possibly TRBD2 on 6 matching bases. The germline gives CDR1 SEHNR, CDR2 FQNEAQ (reference sequence). The CDR3 consists of 15 residues. V was pared by 4 bases and J by 6 bases, with 15 bases between. The CDR3 reads CASSSVSGAAGELFF. CDR3 DNA (partial): TGTGCCAGCAGCTCCGTTAGCGGTGCGGCCGGGGAG.

Remarks on this clone: The observed sequence ends 3 residues before the CDR3 terminus, with the missing tail filled in from the germline J gene. This chain joins TRBV10-3 and TRBJ2-2; 9 positions match TRBD2. Trimming took 0 bases from V and 1 from J; bases not matched to a gene: 12. Germline V gene data show CDR1 as ENHRY and CDR2 as SYGVKD. The CDR3 is 20 amino acids. CDR3: CAISESTRRLAEMNTGELFF. Incomplete CDR3 DNA: TGTGCCATCAGTGAGTCGACTCGGAGACTAGCGGAGATGAACACCGGGGAG.

Worth noting for this clone: The CDR3 end falls 3 residues outside the read, so it is completed with the germline J gene. The V call is TRBV20-1, the J call TRBJ2-7; 7 bases align to TRBD1. Per germline, CDR1 DFQATT and CDR2 SNEGSKA (reference sequence). The CDR3 extends over 12 amino acids. V dropped 4 bases and J dropped 3; count of bases not matched to a gene: 3. CDR3 bases read: TGCAGTGCTACGGACAGGCTCTACGAG. Translation gives CSATDRLYE. The CDR3 in its entirety is CSATDRLYEQYF.

As regards this clone: The read ends 3 residues before the CDR3 terminus; that terminus is restored from the germline J gene. V and J are TRBV4-2 and TRBJ1-2; the match to TRBD1 covers 7 bases. The germline gives CDR1 LGHNA, CDR2 YNFKEQ. Trimming at V came to 0 bases and at J to 4 bases, leaving 2 bases not matched to a gene. The CDR3 is 14 amino acids. This CDR3 reads CASSQERGLYGYTF. The sequenced CDR3 bases are TGTGCCAGCAGCCAAGAAAGGGGGCTCTATGGC.

A word on this clone: Coverage ceases 3 residues before the CDR3 finishes, and the germline J gene fills in the end. The chain joins TRBV20-1 to TRBJ2-1; 16 nucleotides match TRBD2. This CDR3 is 21 amino acids long. Trimming cost V 3 bases and J 2 bases; bases outside gene matches: 16. The germline CDR1 and CDR2 sequences are DFQATT and SNEGSKA (reference sequence). The CDR3 bases that were read are TGCAGTGCTAGGGCGTTAATAGGGACTAGCGGGAGGGAGGTCACCTACAATGAG. Amino acids: CSARALIGTSGREVTYNE. The entire CDR3 sequence reads CSARALIGTSGREVTYNEQFF.

To note about this clone: The read finishes 3 residues shy of the CDR3 end, and the germline J gene is used to complete it. The chain uses TRBV6-2 or TRBV6-3 and TRBJ2-7; 8 nucleotides agree with TRBD2. Germline lookup yields CDR1 MNHEY and CDR2 SVGEGT. This CDR3 is built from 15 residues. V trimming: 6 bases; J trimming: 5 bases; junction bases outside the gene matches: 12. The DNA read from the CDR3 is TGTGCCAGCAGATTATCCGGGACTAGGGTTGACGAG. As protein: CASRLSGTRVDE. The full CDR3 sequence reads CASRLSGTRVDEQYF.

The CDR3 bases that were read are TGTGCCAGCAGTCCCCCCAGCGGGGGCGGGGATACG. This sequence encodes CASSPPSGGGDT. The full CDR3 protein reads CASSPPSGGGDTQYF. The gene calls are TRBV27 and TRBJ2-3; 8 nucleotides line up with TRBD2. The CDR3 end lies 3 residues beyond the end of the read and is filled in from the germline J gene. V lost 5 bases and J lost 6; bases outside the gene matches: 10. CDR1 and CDR2 (germline): MNHEY, SMNVEV (reference sequence). CDR3 size: 15 residues.

As for this clone: The CDR3 is cut off 3 residues early in the read; its end comes from the germline J gene. The chain couples TRBV30 to TRBJ2-1; 9 nucleotides align to TRBD1. There are 15 residues in the CDR3. V lost 2 bases, J lost 4 bases, and 6 bases stayed unmatched. The germline V gene encodes CDR1 GTSNPN and CDR2 SVGIG (reference sequence). The CDR3 DNA, read in part, is TGTGCCTGGAGTACGGGACAGGGACCGTACAATGAG. The encoded protein is CAWSTGQGPYNE. The entire CDR3 protein is CAWSTGQGPYNEQFF.

Comments on this clone: The read is 3 residues too short to cover the CDR3 end, so that end is filled in from the germline J gene. This chain links TRBV5-4 with TRBJ2-7; 7 nucleotides line up with TRBD2. The CDR3 loop spans 14 amino acids. Losses at the gene ends were 1 base for V and 5 bases for J; bases not matched to a gene: 6. Germline V gives CDR1 SGHNT, CDR2 YYREEE (reference sequence). The CDR3 bases that were read are TGTGCCAGCAGCTTGTATTTGGGGGGGAACGAG. It codes for CASSLYLGGNE. The whole CDR3 reads CASSLYLGGNEQYF.

A remark on this clone: The read gets to within 3 residues of the CDR3 end, and the germline J gene fills in the rest. In the same sample, other DNA sequences code for this CDR3. The chain carries TRBV19 and TRBJ1-5; D is unresolved. The germline V gene has CDR1 LNHDA and CDR2 SQIVND (reference sequence). Trimming shortened V by 5 bases and J by 0 bases, and 2 bases separated the two germline ends. The CDR3 has 12 residues. CDR3 in amino acids: CASSLSNQPQHF. The CDR3 DNA, read in part, is TGTGCCAGTAGTCTTAGCAATCAGCCC.

For this clone: The DNA ends 3 residues before the CDR3 does, and the rest of the CDR3 is filled in from the germline J gene. The chain uses TRBV20-1 and TRBJ2-5, with a weak D call TRBD1 (6 bases). V lost 3 bases, J lost 4 bases, and 18 bases lay in between. This CDR3 has 15 residues. Germline-derived CDR1 and CDR2 are DFQATT and SNEGSKA (reference sequence). CDR3 amino acids: CSASFLNRVGETQYF. The sequenced CDR3 bases are TGCAGTGCTAGTTTTCTTAACAGGGTAGGAGAGACC.

Of note for this clone: Read sequence stops 3 residues before the CDR3 end, and the germline J gene provides the missing end. The chain links TRBV27 to TRBJ1-1, with TRBD1 as a possible D gene (5 bases). The germline V and J ends were trimmed by 7 bases and 1 base, with 13 bases remaining between them. The CDR3 has 14 residues. Germline loops: CDR1 MNHEY, CDR2 SMNVEV (reference sequence). CDR3 loop: CASKGFRGNTEAFF. Partial CDR3 DNA: TGTGCCAGCAAAGGGTTTAGGGGGAACACTGAA.

Turning to this clone: The read stops 3 residues short of the end of the CDR3; the missing end is completed from the germline J gene. The chain links TRBV5-1 to TRBJ2-3, with 12 bases lining up with TRBD2. The CDR3 is made up of 15 amino acids. In germline, CDR1 is SGHRS, CDR2 YFSETQ. V lost 3 bases, J lost 5 bases, and 4 bases stayed unmatched. Partial CDR3 DNA: TGCGCCAGCAGCTCTAGCGGGGGGGCGGTAGATACG. It specifies CASSSSGGAVDT. The full CDR3 is CASSSSGGAVDTQYF.

Note on this clone: The CDR3 end falls 3 residues outside the read, so it is completed with the germline J gene. This rearrangement joins TRBV10-3 to TRBJ2-1; possible D gene TRBD2, 7 bases. The CDR3 contains 14 residues. V was pared by 11 bases and J by 8 bases, with 22 bases between. Germline V lookup: CDR1 ENHRY, CDR2 SYGVKD. The CDR3 bases that were read are TGTGCCCTCTCGGGCGGAACAGGGAGGGATGAG. It is translated as CALSGGTGRDE. The CDR3 as a whole reads CALSGGTGRDEQFF.